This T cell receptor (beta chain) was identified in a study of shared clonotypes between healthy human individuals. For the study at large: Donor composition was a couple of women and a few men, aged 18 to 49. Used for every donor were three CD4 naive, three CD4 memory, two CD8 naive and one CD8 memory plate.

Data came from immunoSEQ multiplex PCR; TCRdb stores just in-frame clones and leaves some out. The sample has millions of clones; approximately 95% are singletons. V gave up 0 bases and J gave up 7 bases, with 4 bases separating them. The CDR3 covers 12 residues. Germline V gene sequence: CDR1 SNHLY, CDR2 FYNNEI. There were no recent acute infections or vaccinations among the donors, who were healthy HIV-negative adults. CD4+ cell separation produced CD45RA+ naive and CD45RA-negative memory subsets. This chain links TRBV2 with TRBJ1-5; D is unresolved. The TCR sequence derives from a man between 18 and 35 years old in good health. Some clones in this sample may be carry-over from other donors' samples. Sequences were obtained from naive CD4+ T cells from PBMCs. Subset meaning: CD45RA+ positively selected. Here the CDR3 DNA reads TGTGCCAGCAGTGAAGCGGCACAGCCCCAGCATTTT. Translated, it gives CASSEAAQPQHF.